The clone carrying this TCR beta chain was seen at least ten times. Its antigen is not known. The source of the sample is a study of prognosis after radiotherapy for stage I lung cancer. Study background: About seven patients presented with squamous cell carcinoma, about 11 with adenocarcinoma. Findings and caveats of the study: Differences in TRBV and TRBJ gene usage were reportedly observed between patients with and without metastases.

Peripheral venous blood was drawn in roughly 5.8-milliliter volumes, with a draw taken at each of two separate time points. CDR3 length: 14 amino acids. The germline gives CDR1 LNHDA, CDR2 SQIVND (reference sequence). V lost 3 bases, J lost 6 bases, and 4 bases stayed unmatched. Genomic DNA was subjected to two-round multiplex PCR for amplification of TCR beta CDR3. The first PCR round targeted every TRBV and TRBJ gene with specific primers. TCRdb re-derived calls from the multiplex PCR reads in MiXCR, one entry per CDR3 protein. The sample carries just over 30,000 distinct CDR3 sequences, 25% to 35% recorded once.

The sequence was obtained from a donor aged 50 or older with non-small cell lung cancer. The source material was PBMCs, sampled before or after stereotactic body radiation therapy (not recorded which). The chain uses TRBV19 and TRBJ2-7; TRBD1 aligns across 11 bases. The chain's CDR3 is CASSIGTGGFEQYF. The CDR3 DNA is TGTGCCAGTAGTATCGGGACAGGGGGTTTCGAGCAGTACTTC.